The present TCR beta chain was sequenced within a study of CD8+ T cells in alopecia areata. TCR sequencing used cDNA made by reverse transcription of extracted RNA. TCRdb keeps only in-frame clones here, not all; method: immunoSEQ multiplex PCR. The sample consists of around 100,000 clones, around 84% of them appearing once. The treatment here: oral pan-JAK inhibitor, 5-10 mg twice daily. Looked up from germline, CDR1 is WSHSY and CDR2 is SAAADI. This CDR3 has 14 amino acids. The germline V and J ends were trimmed by 6 bases and 5 bases, with 14 bases remaining between them. The sample here was CD8+ T cells sorted from blood, taken around week 31, from a patient treated with tofacitinib. This rearrangement joins TRBV10-2 to TRBJ2-1, with D tentatively TRBD2 (5 bases). The receptor comes from a human donor with alopecia areata. CDR3 bases: TGCGCCAGCAGCCGGGATCTAGCAGACAATGAGCAGTTCTTC. Translating gives CASSRDLADNEQFF.